A selection of T cell receptor beta chains follows, all from one sample in a study of neoadjuvant nivolumab and ipilimumab in lung cancer. This table comes from immunoSEQ multiplex PCR, and its TCRdb copy is limited to in-frame clones, with some not included. Altogether roughly 18,000 clones are present, 79% being singletons, with the ten largest covering 9%. The starting material was tumor tissue, obtained after neoadjuvant nivolumab, alone or with ipilimumab, at or shortly before surgery. These receptors all come from an adult with non-small cell lung cancer. Both conserved end residues are part of each CDR3. D genes are given only for firm matches.

>-|TRBV18|15|TRBJ2-2
CASSPLTRLTGELFF
TGTGCCAGCTCACCTCTTACCCGGTTAACCGGGGAGCTGTTTTTT
>-|TRBV5-8|13|TRBJ1-4
CASSEGTVEKLFF
TGTGCCAGCAGTGAGGGGACCGTAGAAAAACTGTTTTTT
>-|TRBV5-5|18|TRBJ2-5
CASSLGSLPGTFQETQYF
TGTGCCAGCAGCTTGGGGTCGCTCCCTGGGACGTTTCAAGAGACCCAGTACTTC
>-|TRBV20-1|11|TRBJ1-1
CRAGRITEAFF
TGCAGGGCGGGGCGAATCACTGAAGCTTTCTTT
>TRBD2|TRBV7-6|15|TRBJ2-1
CASGSTSGGYNEQFF
TGTGCCAGCGGGTCCACTAGCGGGGGGTACAATGAGCAGTTCTTC
>TRBD1|TRBV6-1|15|TRBJ1-6
CASSRAGTDNSPLHF
TGTGCCAGCAGCAGAGCCGGGACAGATAATTCACCCCTCCACTTT
>-|TRBV9|14|TRBJ2-2
CASSFTANTGELFF
TGTGCCAGCAGCTTTACAGCGAACACCGGGGAGCTGTTTTTT
>TRBD1|TRBV5-5|15|TRBJ2-7
CASSSEGTGVYEQYF
TGTGCCAGCAGCTCAGAAGGGACAGGGGTCTACGAGCAGTACTTC
>TRBD2|TRBV5-1|15|TRBJ2-3
CASSSSGGHTDTQYF
TGCGCCAGCAGCTCTAGCGGGGGGCACACAGATACGCAGTATTTT
>-|TRBV6-5|15|TRBJ1-1
CASSPPGPKSTEAFF
TGTGCCAGCAGTCCACCGGGCCCTAAAAGTACTGAAGCTTTCTTT
>-|TRBV11-3|14|TRBJ2-5
CASSLGRGQETQYF
TGTGCCAGCAGCTTAGGCAGGGGCCAAGAGACCCAGTACTTC
>TRBD1|TRBV6-1|14|TRBJ1-1
CASSPGTGNTEAFF
TGTGCCAGCAGCCCCGGGACAGGGAACACTGAAGCTTTCTTT
>TRBD1|TRBV7-2|15|TRBJ1-5
CASSLKTGDTQPQHF
TGTGCCAGCAGCTTAAAGACAGGGGATACTCAGCCCCAGCATTTT
>TRBD2|TRBV5-1|14|TRBJ2-1
CASSLSTSGGWQFF
TGCGCCAGCAGCTTGTCGACTAGCGGGGGGTGGCAGTTCTTC
>-|TRBV6-5|13|TRBJ1-6
CASSSRTPRTLHF
TGTGCCAGCAGTTCCCGGACCCCGAGGACCCTCCACTTT
>-|TRBV6-5|14|TRBJ2-7
CASSYGTAAYEQYF
TGTGCCAGCAGTTACGGGACGGCGGCGTACGAGCAGTACTTC